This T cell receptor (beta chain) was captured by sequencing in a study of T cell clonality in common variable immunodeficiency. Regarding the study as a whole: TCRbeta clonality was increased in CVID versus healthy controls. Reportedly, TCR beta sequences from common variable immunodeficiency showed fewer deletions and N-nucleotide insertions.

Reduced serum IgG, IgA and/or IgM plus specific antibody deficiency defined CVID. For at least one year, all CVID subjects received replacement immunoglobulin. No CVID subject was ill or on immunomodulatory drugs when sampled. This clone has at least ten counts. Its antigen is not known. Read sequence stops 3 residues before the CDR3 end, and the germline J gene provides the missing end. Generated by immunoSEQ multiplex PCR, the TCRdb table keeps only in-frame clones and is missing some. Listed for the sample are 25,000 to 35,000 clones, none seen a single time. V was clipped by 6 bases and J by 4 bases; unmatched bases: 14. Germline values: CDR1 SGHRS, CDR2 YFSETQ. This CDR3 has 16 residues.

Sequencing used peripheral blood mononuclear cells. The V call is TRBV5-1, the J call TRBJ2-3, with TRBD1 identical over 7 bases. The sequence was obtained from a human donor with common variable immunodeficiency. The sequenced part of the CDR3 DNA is TGCGCCAGCACCTCTCACAGGGGTTTAAGCGCAGATACG. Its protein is CASTSHRGLSADT. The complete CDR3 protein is CASTSHRGLSADTQYF. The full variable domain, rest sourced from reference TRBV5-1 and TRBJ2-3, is KAGVTQTPRYLIKTRGQQVTLSCSPISGHRSVSWYQQTPGQGLQFLFEYFSETQRNKGNFPGRFSGRQFSNSRSEMNVSTLELGDSALYLCASTSHRGLSADTQYFGPGTRLTVL.